This is a list of T cell receptor beta chains from one sample in a study of T cells in localized non-small cell lung cancer. The data were produced by immunoSEQ multiplex PCR, yet TCRdb's version contains in-frame clones alone and is incomplete. The sample contains around 48,000 clones, about 72% of which appear only once. The sequencing here drew on peripheral blood, taken before any cancer treatment. Receptors originate from a man aged 40 to 75 with stage I squamous cell lung carcinoma. Each CDR3 is given with its conserved first and last residue. The D gene is left open where the match is weak. Expanded clones get a size class; other rows say once, few or many, or leave the size out.

-,TRBV6-5,TRBJ1-3,-,CASSYSEGNTIYF,TGTGCCAGCAGTTACTCGGAGGGAAACACCATATATTTT
-,TRBV4-3,TRBJ2-7,-,CASSQDSGGAPYEQYF,TGCGCCAGCAGCCAAGATAGCGGCGGGGCGCCCTACGAGCAGTACTTC
TRBD1,TRBV27,TRBJ2-7,-,CASSSPGQGRYEQYF,TGTGCCAGCAGCTCCCCGGGACAGGGGCGGTACGAGCAGTACTTC
-,TRBV30,TRBJ1-1,-,CAWSTQGNTEAFF,TGTGCCTGGAGCACACAGGGGAACACTGAAGCTTTCTTT
-,TRBV6-5,TRBJ1-5,-,CASSYSNTNQPQHF,TGTGCCAGCAGTTACTCGAACACCAATCAGCCCCAGCATTTT
-,TRBV29-1,TRBJ2-1,-,CSVAGLMRGNEQFF,TGCAGCGTTGCCGGATTGATGAGGGGAAATGAGCAGTTCTTC
TRBD1,TRBV11-2,TRBJ1-6,-,CASSLRGRDSPLHF,TGTGCCAGCAGCTTGAGGGGGCGTGATTCACCCCTCCACTTT
-,TRBV19,TRBJ1-1,-,CASSIIGRRKNTEAFF,TGTGCCAGTAGTATAATCGGTCGCAGGAAGAACACTGAAGCTTTCTTT
TRBD1,TRBV9,TRBJ2-4,once,CASSLRDRGNIQYF,TGTGCCAGCAGCCTTCGGGACAGAGGAAACATTCAGTACTTC
TRBD2,TRBV7-8,TRBJ2-3,once,CASSLRASGGPSTDTQYF,TGTGCCAGCAGCTTGCGGGCTAGCGGGGGGCCTTCCACAGATACGCAGTATTTT
TRBD2,TRBV5-1,TRBJ2-7,-,CASSSPGEGTFSYEQYF,TGCGCCAGCAGCTCTCCCGGGGAGGGGACCTTTTCCTACGAGCAGTACTTC
-,TRBV28,TRBJ1-6,-,CASSSVGAPLHF,TGTGCCAGCAGTTCGGTGGGAGCACCCCTCCACTTT
-,TRBV28,TRBJ1-2,-,CASSREGGGDYGYTF,TGTGCCAGCAGCAGGGAGGGAGGGGGTGACTATGGCTACACCTTC
-,TRBV25-1,TRBJ1-4,-,CASSSEKLFF,TGTGCCAGCAGTAGTGAAAAACTGTTTTTT
-,TRBV28,TRBJ1-2,-,CASGISNYGYTF,TGTGCCAGCGGTATCAGTAACTATGGCTACACCTTC
-,TRBV6-5,TRBJ1-1,-,CASWDDEAFF,TGTGCCAGCTGGGACGATGAAGCTTTCTTT
TRBD1,TRBV28,TRBJ2-3,-,CASSRTGGSTDTQYF,TGTGCCAGCAGTAGGACAGGGGGTAGCACAGATACGCAGTATTTT
-,TRBV18,TRBJ1-5,-,CASSEGLSNQPQHF,TGTGCCAGCTCCGAGGGACTTAGCAATCAGCCCCAGCATTTT
-,TRBV6-1,TRBJ1-5,-,CASSGGSGGQPQHF,TGTGCCAGCAGTGGGGGTAGTGGTGGTCAGCCCCAGCATTTT
TRBD1,TRBV19,TRBJ1-2,-,CASSIRPTGGNYGYTF,TGTGCCAGTAGTATACGCCCAACAGGGGGCAACTATGGCTACACCTTC
-,TRBV13,TRBJ2-2,-,CASSRGLTGELFF,TGTGCCAGCAGCCGCGGACTTACCGGGGAGCTGTTTTTT
-,TRBV7-2,TRBJ1-1,-,CASSAYGSTEAFF,TGTGCCAGCAGCGCATATGGTAGCACTGAAGCTTTCTTT
-,TRBV7-9,TRBJ1-3,once,CASSRDWNTIYF,TGTGCCAGCAGCCGGGACTGGAACACCATATATTTT
TRBD1,TRBV7-9,TRBJ1-5,-,CASSLGTGNVQPQHF,TGTGCCAGCAGCTTAGGGACAGGGAATGTTCAGCCCCAGCATTTT
-,TRBV2,TRBJ1-4,-,CASVMTATNEKLFF,TGTGCCAGCGTAATGACAGCAACTAATGAAAAACTGTTTTTT
-,TRBV5-1,TRBJ2-7,-,CASSSRPDRPYEQYF,TGCGCCAGCAGCTCACGACCGGACAGACCCTACGAGCAGTACTTC